These 7 T cell receptor beta chains share one sample of origin, sequenced in a study of beta chain features in type 1 diabetes. Broader study findings: Shortening of TCRB CDR3s, moderate but significant, appeared in all four CD4+ subsets of Type 1 diabetes patients.

The authors reverse transcribed all of the isolated RNA, so sequencing captured expressed TCRB transcripts. Only in-frame clones appear in the TCRdb table, and some are missing; sequencing was by immunoSEQ multiplex PCR. In the table there are 600,000 or so clones, around 11% of which are singletons. Their antigens are not known. The sample consisted of naive CD4+ T cells from blood. The source is a man aged 30 to 45 with type 1 diabetes.

This clone was counted between two and nine times. V usage is TRBV4-2 and J usage is TRBJ1-6; D call uncertain. Trimming removed 0 bases at V and 8 bases at J, with 20 bases between. This CDR3 spans 18 amino acids. The germline V gene has CDR1 LGHNA and CDR2 YNFKEQ. CDR3 residues: CASSQDLLGIRVDSPLHF. CDR3 in DNA: TGTGCCAGCAGCCAAGATTTATTAGGGATCCGAGTCGATTCACCCCTCCACTTT.

The V gene is TRBV4-3, the J gene TRBJ1-2, with 7 bases identical to TRBD1. This CDR3 comprises 14 residues. From germline, CDR1 is LGHNA and CDR2 YSLEER. Trimming at V came to 0 bases and at J to 7 bases, leaving 5 bases not matched to a gene. Here the CDR3 reads CASSQDGAGGGYTF. CDR3 DNA: TGCGCCAGCAGCCAAGATGGTGCAGGGGGTGGCTACACCTTC.

The chain employs TRBV7-6 and TRBJ2-5; 9 bases fit TRBD1. The CDR3 extends over 17 amino acids. V was clipped by 3 bases and J by 3 bases; unmatched bases: 11. The germline V gene has CDR1 SGHVS and CDR2 FNYEAQ. Here the CDR3 reads CASSLTLHRGRKETQYF. The DNA for the CDR3 is TGTGCCAGCAGCTTGACCTTACACAGGGGGCGAAAAGAGACCCAGTACTTC.

This clone showed up just a few times. CDR3 bases: TGTGCCAGCAGTGAGTCAGGGGTGATCACTGAAGCTTTCTTT. Residues: CASSESGVITEAFF. The V gene is TRBV25-1, the J gene TRBJ1-1; D perhaps matches TRBD1 (6 bases). The germline V gene has CDR1 MGHDK and CDR2 SYGVNS. Deletions cut 3 bases from V and 4 bases from J, with 12 bases between. The CDR3 has 14 amino acids. The full variable domain, completed using reference TRBV25-1 and TRBJ1-1, is EADIYQTPRYLVIGTGKKITLECSQTMGHDKMYWYQQDPGMELHLIHYSYGVNSTEKGDLSSESTVSRIRTEHFPLTLESARPSHTSQYLCASSESGVITEAFFGQGTRLTVV.

The rearrangement uses TRBV2 and TRBJ2-7; TRBD1 might be the D (6 bases). This CDR3 contains 14 residues. V was trimmed by 1 base and J by 3 bases, leaving 10 bases between them. Germline V CDR1 and CDR2: SNHLY, FYNNEI. CDR3 protein: CASSEGQEFYEQYF. The CDR3 nucleotides are TGTGCCAGCAGTGAAGGACAGGAGTTCTACGAGCAGTACTTC.

Only a few counts were recorded for this clone. The chain links TRBV25-1 to TRBJ2-3; no clear D gene. The germline V gene encodes CDR1 MGHDK and CDR2 SYGVNS. The CDR3 has 15 amino acids. Between the trimmed V and J ends, which lost 4 bases and 4 bases, there was a span of 15 bases. CDR3 in amino acids: CASSARLEGADTQYF. In DNA, the CDR3 is TGTGCCAGCAGTGCCCGCCTGGAAGGCGCAGATACGCAGTATTTT.

There are a few counts of this clone. V and J are TRBV4-2 and TRBJ2-3, with a tentative D call TRBD2 (6 bases). Trimming removed 0 bases from V and 9 bases from J, with 16 bases in between. In germline, CDR1 is LGHNA, CDR2 YNFKEQ. This CDR3 spans 15 amino acids. CDR3 sequence (DNA): TGTGCCAGCAGCCAAGATGAGCTAGCGAGGGTAACGCAGTATTTT. It translates to CASSQDELARVTQYF.